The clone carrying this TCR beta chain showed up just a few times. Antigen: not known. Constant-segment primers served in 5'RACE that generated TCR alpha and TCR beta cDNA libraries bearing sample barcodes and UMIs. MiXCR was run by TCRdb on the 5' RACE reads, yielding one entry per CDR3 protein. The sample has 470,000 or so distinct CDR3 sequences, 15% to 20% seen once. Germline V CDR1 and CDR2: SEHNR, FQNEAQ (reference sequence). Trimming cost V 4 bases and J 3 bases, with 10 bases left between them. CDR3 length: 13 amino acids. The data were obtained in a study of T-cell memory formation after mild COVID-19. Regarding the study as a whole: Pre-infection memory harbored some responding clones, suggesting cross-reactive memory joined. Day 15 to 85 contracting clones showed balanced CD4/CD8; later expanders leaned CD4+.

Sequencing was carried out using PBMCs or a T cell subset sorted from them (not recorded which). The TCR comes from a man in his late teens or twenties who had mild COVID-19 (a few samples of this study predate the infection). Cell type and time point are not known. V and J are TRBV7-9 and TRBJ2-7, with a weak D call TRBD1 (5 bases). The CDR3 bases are TGTGCCAGCAGCTCCCCGACAGACTACGAGCAGTACGTC. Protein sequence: CASSSPTDYEQYV.